This is a list of T cell receptor beta chains from one sample in a study of neurological immune-mediated disorders. Each CDR3 protein gets one entry after TCRdb re-called the 5' RACE reads with MiXCR. The table includes about 45,000 distinct CDR3 sequences, approximately 13% detected once. The sequenced sample consisted of PBMCs. The receptors stem from a man between 25 and 39 years old in good health. The CDR3 runs from the conserved cysteine through the conserved F or W. Each record gives: V gene, clone size, D gene, J gene, CDR3 DNA, CDR3 protein. A D gene is named only where the DNA matches it firmly. Where a row states a size, it is once, few, many or the class of an expanded clone; other rows omit it.

v_call: TRBV7-9
clone_size: many
d_call: TRBD1
j_call: TRBJ1-1
cdr3_nt: TGTGCCAGCACCTCCGGCCAGGGGGACACTGAAGCTTTCTTT
cdr3_aa: CASTSGQGDTEAFF

v_call: TRBV5-6
clone_size: many
d_call: .
j_call: TRBJ2-5
cdr3_nt: TGTGCCAGCAGCTTGGAACAAGAGACCCAGTACTTC
cdr3_aa: CASSLEQETQYF

v_call: TRBV6-4
clone_size: many
d_call: TRBD2
j_call: TRBJ2-3
cdr3_nt: TGTGCCAGCAGTGAAAATAGCGGGAGCACAGATACGCAGTATTTT
cdr3_aa: CASSENSGSTDTQYF

v_call: TRBV4-1
clone_size: many
d_call: TRBD2
j_call: TRBJ2-7
cdr3_nt: TGCGCCAGCAGCCGGGGACTAGCGGGAGAAGGCTACGAGCAGTACTTC
cdr3_aa: CASSRGLAGEGYEQYF

v_call: TRBV25-1
clone_size: many
d_call: TRBD1
j_call: TRBJ2-2
cdr3_nt: TGTGCCAGCAGTGGGCGACAGGGGGTGTTCAACACCGGGGAGCTGTTTTTT
cdr3_aa: CASSGRQGVFNTGELFF

v_call: TRBV20-1
clone_size: many
d_call: TRBD2
j_call: TRBJ2-7
cdr3_nt: TGCAGTGCTGGAGGGCCAGCGGGAGTCTCCTACGAGCAGTACTTC
cdr3_aa: CSAGGPAGVSYEQYF

v_call: TRBV19
clone_size: many
d_call: .
j_call: TRBJ2-7
cdr3_nt: TGTGCCAGTAGTATTACTTCCAACGAGGAGCAGTACTTC
cdr3_aa: CASSITSNEEQYF

v_call: TRBV5-5
clone_size: many
d_call: TRBD1
j_call: TRBJ2-1
cdr3_nt: TGTGCCAGCAGCTTACGACAGGGGGCTTACGATGAGCAGTTCTTC
cdr3_aa: CASSLRQGAYDEQFF

v_call: TRBV28
clone_size: many
d_call: .
j_call: TRBJ2-3
cdr3_nt: TGTGCCAGCATAGTGAATTCCTACACAGATACGCAGTATTTT
cdr3_aa: CASIVNSYTDTQYF

v_call: TRBV29-1
clone_size: many
d_call: TRBD2
j_call: TRBJ2-1
cdr3_nt: TGCAGCGTACCCCCTTGGGCCGGGACTACGTACAATGAGCAGTTCTTC
cdr3_aa: CSVPPWAGTTYNEQFF

v_call: TRBV2
clone_size: few
d_call: .
j_call: TRBJ1-1
cdr3_nt: TGTGCCAGCAGTGACGACAGGAGGGACACTGAAGCTTTCTTT
cdr3_aa: CASSDDRRDTEAFF

v_call: TRBV20-1
clone_size: medium-sized
d_call: .
j_call: TRBJ1-5
cdr3_nt: TGCAGTGCATGGCCAGGCAATAGCAATCAGCCCCAGCATTTT
cdr3_aa: CSAWPGNSNQPQHF

v_call: TRBV7-9
clone_size: many
d_call: .
j_call: TRBJ2-3
cdr3_nt: TGTGCCAGCAGCAAGGGGACATTTAGCACAGATACGCAGTATTTT
cdr3_aa: CASSKGTFSTDTQYF

v_call: TRBV28
clone_size: many
d_call: .
j_call: TRBJ2-3
cdr3_nt: TGTGCCAGCAGTTTAGGAGGTGGACCCGGCACAGATACGCAGTATTTT
cdr3_aa: CASSLGGGPGTDTQYF

v_call: TRBV5-1
clone_size: many
d_call: TRBD1
j_call: TRBJ2-7
cdr3_nt: TGCGCCAGCAGCTTGGGGGACAGGGCTTACGAGCAGTACTTC
cdr3_aa: CASSLGDRAYEQYF

v_call: TRBV29-1
clone_size: many
d_call: .
j_call: TRBJ2-3
cdr3_nt: TGCAGCGTTGAAATGGGAAACACAGATACGCAGTATTTT
cdr3_aa: CSVEMGNTDTQYF

v_call: TRBV7-9
clone_size: many
d_call: .
j_call: TRBJ1-5
cdr3_nt: TGTGCCAGCAGCTTAGGGGTCGGACAGAGCAATCAGCCCCAGCATTTT
cdr3_aa: CASSLGVGQSNQPQHF

v_call: TRBV28
clone_size: many
d_call: TRBD1
j_call: TRBJ1-1
cdr3_nt: TGTGCCAGCAGTTTACTTCCGGGACAGGGCGGAGCTTTCTTT
cdr3_aa: CASSLLPGQGGAFF

v_call: TRBV20-1
clone_size: many
d_call: TRBD1
j_call: TRBJ2-3
cdr3_nt: TGCAGTGCTTTGGACAGGGTCACAGATACGCAGTATTTT
cdr3_aa: CSALDRVTDTQYF

v_call: TRBV20-1
clone_size: medium-sized
d_call: .
j_call: TRBJ1-1
cdr3_nt: TGCAGTGCTAGGGACCCCTCGAGGGTTGGGAACACTGAAGCTTTCTTT
cdr3_aa: CSARDPSRVGNTEAFF

v_call: TRBV11-2
clone_size: .
d_call: TRBD1
j_call: TRBJ1-2
cdr3_nt: TGTGCCAGCAGCCCCGACAGGGGGCCGAGAAACTATGGCTACACCTTC
cdr3_aa: CASSPDRGPRNYGYTF

v_call: TRBV20-1
clone_size: many
d_call: .
j_call: TRBJ1-2
cdr3_nt: TGCAGTGCTAGAAAAGAGGATTACGATGGCTACACCTTC
cdr3_aa: CSARKEDYDGYTF

v_call: TRBV15
clone_size: many
d_call: TRBD2
j_call: TRBJ2-1
cdr3_nt: TGTGCCACCAGCAGGACGACTAGCTCCAATGAGCAGTTCTTC
cdr3_aa: CATSRTTSSNEQFF

v_call: TRBV2
clone_size: many
d_call: .
j_call: TRBJ2-7
cdr3_nt: TGTGCCAGCAGTGAGGGAGTGGCAGGGTACTACGAGCAGTACTTC
cdr3_aa: CASSEGVAGYYEQYF

v_call: TRBV7-2
clone_size: .
d_call: .
j_call: TRBJ2-1
cdr3_nt: TGTGCCAGCAGCTTAGGTAGAGCTTCGGATGAGCAGTTCTTC
cdr3_aa: CASSLGRASDEQFF

v_call: TRBV20-1
clone_size: medium-sized
d_call: TRBD2
j_call: TRBJ2-7
cdr3_nt: TGCAGTGCTAGACGACTAGCGGGAGACAGCTACGAGCAGTACTTC
cdr3_aa: CSARRLAGDSYEQYF

v_call: TRBV2
clone_size: few
d_call: .
j_call: TRBJ2-7
cdr3_nt: TGTGCCAGCAGTGGTGGCTGGGACGAGCAGTACTTC
cdr3_aa: CASSGGWDEQYF

v_call: TRBV25-1
clone_size: many
d_call: TRBD1
j_call: TRBJ1-2
cdr3_nt: TGTGCCAGCAGTGAAAGGACAGGACAGGGAAGCTATGGCTACACCTTC
cdr3_aa: CASSERTGQGSYGYTF

v_call: TRBV28
clone_size: many
d_call: .
j_call: TRBJ2-5
cdr3_nt: TGTGCCAGCAACGTCGGGACACCGAGAGAGACCCAGTACTTC
cdr3_aa: CASNVGTPRETQYF

v_call: TRBV9
clone_size: many
d_call: TRBD1
j_call: TRBJ2-1
cdr3_nt: TGTGCCAGCAGCCCTAGGGACAGAACAACCAATGAGCAGTTCTTC
cdr3_aa: CASSPRDRTTNEQFF